This T cell receptor (beta chain) was sequenced for a study of T cell responses to AZD1222 COVID-19 vaccine (dated by TCRdb to the early 2020s). Regarding the study in general: TCR sequencing was performed for 230 to 250 trial participants, of whom 200 to 220 were given two doses of AZD1222 and around 25 were given two doses of MenACWY control vaccine. Trial participants were enrolled by age into subgroups of 18-55, 56-69 and 70-plus years, and roughly 150, 30 and 60 TCR-sequenced participants, respectively, were included in these subgroups. General findings and caveats noted by the study authors: After two AZD1222 doses, both the breadth and the depth of spike-specific TCRs were significantly higher than at day 0 and than in MenACWY recipients. Because no day 14 peak-response samples were available, the repertoires could be characterized only after the peak T cell response. The 56-69-year group was small, and its depth increase did not reach significance, likely because of low power. The vaccine-associated CD4 TCRs covered the entire spike protein, and the dominant responses fell in regions 160-218 and 743-854. Participants were mostly white British and included more females than males, and it was suggested by the authors that clonal diversity may have been underestimated. Reportedly, close to half of the unique spike-specific TCRs recognized epitopes lying outside the regions that are mutated in the B.1.351 and B.1.1.7 variants. Conclusions about previously exposed vaccinees are limited because only five to seven AZD1222 recipients were SARS-CoV-2 seropositive at baseline.

Trimming costs V 1 base and J 10 bases, and their ends lie 11 bases apart. From cysteine to phenylalanine, the CDR3 is 13 amino acids long. Just CDR3 DNA is preserved here, 39 bases in frame from base 1. From a lookup of the germline V gene, CDR1 and CDR2 are SGHNT and YENEEA. Turning to this clone: The specificity of this receptor is unknown. One base away there is no much larger clone; base qualities are not given.

The time point label here, explained by the study, means: baseline before first vaccination. The treatment or condition label, as the study defines it: meningococcal conjugate vaccine given as trial control. Vaccinee samples came from UK trials COV001 and COV002, including a single-blind randomized controlled phase 2/3 trial of AZD1222 (ChAdOx1 nCoV-19) in healthy adults. Trial participant PBMC samples were collected at day 0 and day 28 after the second dose for TCRbeta chain sequencing. The CDR3 regions of human TCRbeta chains were subjected to immunosequencing. As for how the authors treated the data: Repertoire TCRs were checked for matches against a reference library of SARS-CoV-2-specific TCRs that had been generated using the MIRA antigen-specificity platform. Breadth meant the fraction of unique TCRs that were SARS-CoV-2-associated, whereas depth meant the fraction of total T cells that were SARS-CoV-2-associated. Each spike-specific TCR was assigned to its reactive spike region and to a CD4 or CD8 class using the MIRA data. Log10-transformed breadth and depth values were compared by one-way ANOVA with Sidak's multiple comparisons tests. Entries here come from immuneACCESS through TCRdb and include only in-frame sequences with V and J called. Some clones fail to appear in such tables; in the studies checked, an unresolved V gene covers under half of the shortfall, and the cause of the remainder is unknown. V and J calls and clone size are copied from that table; D and trimming were computed from the DNA. The sample table lists some 150,000 clones, 90% to 95% of them with a count of one. The top ten clones comprise approximately 0.96% of the sample.

Sequencing used peripheral blood, obtained on day 0 of MenACWY control vaccination. The sequence was obtained from an adult in good health. The chain is assembled from TRBV11-3 and TRBJ2-1; the D gene cannot be named for sure. CDR3 protein: CASSLGSVDEQFF. The DNA is TGTGCCAGCAGCTTAGGCTCAGTGGACGAGCAGTTCTTC.